What follows are 22 T cell receptor beta chains derived from one specimen sequenced in a study of regulatory T cells in long-lasting Graves disease. The TCR beta library used iRepertoire HTBI primers with Arm-PCR amplification of CDR3. TCRdb reprocessed the multiplex PCR reads with MiXCR, giving one entry per CDR3 protein. This sample has about 500,000 distinct CDR3 sequences, with about 11% found just once. Described time point: newly diagnosed GD, antithyroid drugs for less than 3 months. PBMC RNA served as the TCR library source. In addition, the sample was reused for a study of T cells in Graves' hyperthyroidism and ophthalmopathy.

This sample comprised peripheral blood mononuclear cells (PBMCs), obtained at new diagnosis, from a patient treated with antithyroid drugs. The receptor source for this set is a woman in her thirties with Graves disease.

The rearrangement links TRBV20-1 to TRBJ1-5; 7 nucleotides align to TRBD1. The V segment lost 2 bases and the J segment 2 bases; nucleotides outside the gene matches: 6. Germline loops: CDR1 DFQATT, CDR2 SNEGSKA (reference sequence). CDR3 length equals 15 residues. The CDR3 DNA reads TGCAGTGCTAGACCTACAGGGGCCGGCAATCAGCCCCAGCATTTT. This gives the protein CSARPTGAGNQPQHF.

In this sample, this clonotype turned up a few times. The chain has TRBV7-2 and TRBJ1-2; TRBD1 might be the D (6 bases). Trimming stripped 5 bases from V and 4 bases from J, with 17 bases between. This CDR3 region has 15 residues. In germline, CDR1 is SGHTA, CDR2 FQGNSA. The CDR3 nucleotides are TGTGCCAGCAGCCAAAGGACAGTAAAACCCTATGGCTACACCTTC. Protein sequence: CASSQRTVKPYGYTF.

This clonotype was picked up many times. CDR3 in DNA: TGCAGTGCTAAAACAGGGGGCGCGAGGAACACTGAAGCTTTCTTT. Translating gives CSAKTGGARNTEAFF. This chain connects TRBV20-1 to TRBJ1-1, with 9 bases lining up with TRBD1. The CDR3 has 15 amino acids. The ends lost 4 bases at V and 1 base at J; junction bases unmatched: 7. The germline gives CDR1 DFQATT, CDR2 SNEGSKA (reference sequence).

This clonotype was observed many times. This chain uses TRBV6-2 or TRBV6-3 with TRBJ2-1, with D perhaps TRBD1 (6 bases). The CDR3 spans 12 residues. The V gene's germline CDR1 is MNHEY and CDR2 SVGEGT. Trimming stripped 8 bases from V and 10 bases from J, with 15 bases between. In DNA, the CDR3 is TGTGCCAGCCGGTGGATGGACAGAGAGCAGTTCTTC. This encodes CASRWMDREQFF.

This clonotype was observed a few times. V gene TRBV3-1 combines with J gene TRBJ1-1; TRBD1 agrees at 10 bases. Germline V gives CDR1 LGHDT, CDR2 YNNKEL (reference sequence). The CDR3 loop spans 18 amino acids. J was trimmed by 1 base and V by 6 bases; bases with no gene match: 14. The CDR3 sequence is CASSHDKTGGGWNTEAFF. The CDR3 DNA reads as TGTGCCAGCAGTCACGATAAGACAGGGGGCGGTTGGAACACTGAAGCTTTCTTT.

The CDR3 nucleotides read TGTGCCAGCAGCTCCCTGACAGGATCCTATGGCTACACCTTC. Protein sequence: CASSSLTGSYGYTF. The chain combines TRBV7-9 with TRBJ1-2; weak D call: TRBD1 (6 bases). V lost 4 bases, J lost 4 bases, and 13 bases lay in between. In germline, CDR1 is SEHNR, CDR2 FQNEAQ (reference sequence). This CDR3 spans 14 amino acids.

This clonotype was detected many times. The V call is TRBV6-1, the J call TRBJ2-5; D call uncertain. CDR1 is MNHNS and CDR2 is SASEGT in the germline V gene. The CDR3 runs 12 residues. Trimming took 10 bases from V and 2 from J, leaving 11 bases between them. The CDR3 nucleotides read TGTGCCATCTCCTCTAGGCAAGAGACCCAGTACTTC. Translated, it gives CAISSRQETQYF.

Ten or more counts support this clonotype. V usage is TRBV27 and J usage is TRBJ2-1; TRBD2 matches at 9 bases. The CDR3 totals 16 residues. Losses at the gene ends were 2 bases for V and 8 bases for J; bases not matched to a gene: 10. Germline-derived CDR1 and CDR2 are MNHEY and SMNVEV (reference sequence). The CDR3 coding sequence is TGTGCCAGCAGTTTAGGGCTAGCGGGAATCCTCTATGAGCAGTTCTTC. Protein sequence: CASSLGLAGILYEQFF.

This clonotype was seen only a few times. V is TRBV5-1 and J is TRBJ2-1, with 14 bases fitting TRBD2. This CDR3 contains 17 residues. The V segment lost 4 bases and the J segment 7 bases; nucleotides outside the gene matches: 10. Germline lookup yields CDR1 SGHRS and CDR2 YFSETQ. The CDR3 loop reads CASSRRTSGRSGNEQFF. The CDR3 coding sequence is TGCGCCAGCAGCCGCCGGACTAGCGGGAGGTCAGGTAATGAGCAGTTCTTC.

This clonotype was seen repeatedly, ten times or more. The V call is TRBV12-3 or TRBV12-4, the J call TRBJ1-1; perhaps TRBD1 as D (6 bases). The CDR3 covers 15 residues. Between the trimmed V and J ends, which lost 10 bases and 2 bases, there was a span of 20 bases. CDR3 sequence reads: CAISLSGAGNTEAFF. The CDR3 nucleotides are TGTGCCATCTCGTTATCGGGGGCGGGTAACACTGAAGCTTTCTTT.

The chain uses TRBV24-1 and TRBJ2-5; possible D gene TRBD1, 6 bases. This CDR3 is 15 amino acids long. Between the trimmed V and J ends, which lost 4 bases and 5 bases, there was a span of 16 bases. CDR1 KGHDR and CDR2 SFDVKD come from the germline V gene. The CDR3 spells CATSDPGRGRETQYF. The CDR3 DNA sequence: TGTGCCACCAGTGACCCTGGCAGGGGCCGTGAGACCCAGTACTTC.

This clonotype was detected a few times. Relative to the germline gene, one junction end is altered; a read error may explain this. The rearrangement links TRBV29-1 to TRBJ2-7; 8 bases map to TRBD1. From germline, CDR1 is SQVTM and CDR2 ANQGSEA. The CDR3 extends over 13 amino acids. The CDR3 sequence: CSVGDRSSYGQYF. CDR3 coding DNA: TGCAGCGTTGGGGACAGGAGCTCCTACGGGCAGTACTTC.

This clonotype was seen a few times. The chain joins TRBV20-1 to TRBJ2-1; possibly TRBD1 for D (6 bases). CDR3 length equals 15 residues. Per germline, CDR1 DFQATT and CDR2 SNEGSKA (reference sequence). V lost 0 bases to trimming and J lost 7 bases, with 16 bases between them. CDR3 bases: TGCAGTGCTAGAGATGAAGGGGGATGGGGGAATGAGCAGTTCTTC. It codes for CSARDEGGWGNEQFF.

This clonotype was seen repeatedly, ten times or more. This sequence joins TRBV2 and TRBJ1-6; D remains unclear. The CDR3 extends over 15 amino acids. Germline V CDR1 and CDR2: SNHLY, FYNNEI. V dropped 4 bases and J dropped 7 bases, with 14 bases sitting between them. CDR3 amino acids: CASSVLEEGNSPLHF. CDR3 sequence (DNA): TGTGCCAGCAGTGTTTTGGAGGAGGGAAATTCACCCCTCCACTTT.

This clonotype was seen repeatedly, ten times or more. The V gene is TRBV5-5, the J gene TRBJ2-3, with TRBD2 matching 8 bases. V gave up 1 base and J gave up 2 bases; unmatched junction bases: 9. Germline V CDR1 and CDR2: SGHKS, YYEKEE (reference sequence). This CDR3 contains 17 residues. Here the CDR3 reads CASSLNTKRENTDTQYF. The DNA for the CDR3 is TGTGCCAGCAGCTTGAATACGAAGCGGGAGAACACAGATACGCAGTATTTT.

This clonotype has only a few counts. The chain has TRBV18 and TRBJ1-3; the D is unclear. The CDR3 consists of 17 residues. The V end lost 2 bases, the J end lost 4 bases, and 18 bases lay between the germline ends. Germline V gene sequence: CDR1 KGHSH, CDR2 LQKENI. DNA of the CDR3: TGTGCCAGCTCACCAAACGTGGTGGGCACAGCCGGAAACACCATATATTTT. This codes for CASSPNVVGTAGNTIYF. The full variable domain, with the rest looked up from reference TRBV18 and TRBJ1-3, is NAGVMQNPRHLVRRRGQEARLRCSPMKGHSHVYWYRQLPEEGLKFMVYLQKENIIDESGMPKERFSAEFPKEGPSILRIQQVVRGDSAAYFCASSPNVVGTAGNTIYFGEGSWLTVV.

This clonotype was observed many times. The V and J genes are TRBV6-1 and TRBJ1-4; no clear D gene. V lost 5 bases and J 2 bases, leaving 24 bases between the germline ends. CDR1 is MNHNS and CDR2 is SASEGT in the germline V gene. The CDR3 is 19 residues long. The CDR3 region is CASSPPGHGVFSTNEKLFF. CDR3 bases: TGTGCCAGCAGTCCCCCCGGGCATGGGGTTTTTTCGACTAATGAAAAACTGTTTTTT.

In this sample, this clonotype turned up many times. This chain uses TRBV2 with TRBJ1-2, with D possibly being TRBD1 (6 bases). Trimming shortened V by 2 bases and J by 4 bases, and 11 bases separated the two germline ends. Germline lookup yields CDR1 SNHLY and CDR2 FYNNEI. There are 14 residues in the CDR3. CDR3 amino acids: CASSETGFRYGYTF. The CDR3 DNA is TGTGCCAGCAGTGAAACAGGGTTCCGCTATGGCTACACCTTC.

There are a few counts of this clonotype. No conserved phenylalanine or tryptophan ends this CDR3, so it is likely a read error. The CDR3 loop reads CASSYLTGENTEAFL. CDR3 coding DNA: TGTGCCAGCAGCTACCTGACAGGGGAGAACACTGAAGCTTTCTTG. The chain employs TRBV7-8 and TRBJ1-1; 8 bases match TRBD1. Germline V lookup: CDR1 SGHVS, CDR2 FQNEAQ. This CDR3 spans 15 amino acids. With 4 bases clipped from V and 1 base from J, the junction kept 5 bases outside the gene matches.

This chain joins TRBV4-1 and TRBJ1-4; the D gene is possibly TRBD1 (6 bases). Germline lookup yields CDR1 MGHRA and CDR2 YSYEKL. The CDR3 is 15 residues long. V was clipped by 0 bases and J by 8 bases, with 13 bases between them. The CDR3 nucleotides are TGCGCCAGCAGCCAAGATCCCGGGACACACGAAAAACTGTTTTTT. It encodes CASSQDPGTHEKLFF.

This chain uses TRBV4-2 with TRBJ1-1, with 7 bases aligning to TRBD1. The CDR3 has 16 residues. V shed 2 bases and J 1 base; nucleotides not matched to a gene: 7. Germline assignment: CDR1 LGHNA and CDR2 YNFKEQ. The CDR3: CASSQRQGSTNTEAFF. Here the CDR3 DNA reads TGTGCCAGCAGCCAAAGACAGGGAAGTACGAACACTGAAGCTTTCTTT.

This clonotype was seen many times. The junction departs from the called germline gene at one end, perhaps through a read error. CDR3 sequence (DNA): TGTGTCAGCTCCCGTAGGGGGATTGGGAATTCACCCCTCCACTTT. Translated, it gives CVSSRRGIGNSPLHF. This rearrangement joins TRBV28 to TRBJ1-6; possibly TRBD1 for D (6 bases). The CDR3 is 15 amino acids. The germline gives CDR1 MDHEN, CDR2 SYDVKM. The full variable domain, its missing parts supplied by reference TRBV28 and TRBJ1-6, is DVKVTQSSRYLVKRTGEKVFLECVQDMDHENMFWYRQDPGLGLRLIYFSYDVKMKEKGDIPEGYSVSREKKERFSLILESASTNQTSMYLCVSSRRGIGNSPLHFGNGTRLTVT.